These 17 T cell receptor beta chains came from one sample sequenced in a study of T cell responses to AZD1222 COVID-19 vaccine. Some clones are missing from TCRdb's copy, which holds only in-frame ones; the method was immunoSEQ multiplex PCR. In the table there are about 140,000 clones, 80% to 95% of which are singletons. The specimen was peripheral blood, collected 28 days after the second AZD1222 dose. The receptors were sampled from an adult who received the AZD1222 COVID-19 vaccine.

V is TRBV19 and J is TRBJ2-7; 8 bases are shared with TRBD1. V was pared by 11 bases and J by 4 bases, with 4 bases of the junction left unmatched. Germline V CDR1 and CDR2: LNHDA, SQIVND (reference sequence). This CDR3 comprises 11 residues. The CDR3 nucleotides are TGTGCCTCCAGGGGGCCTTACGAGCAGTACTTC. Translating gives CASRGPYEQYF.

The chain recombines TRBV2 with TRBJ1-1; the D is unclear. In germline, CDR1 is SNHLY, CDR2 FYNNEI. V lost 3 bases and J 10 bases, leaving 18 bases between the germline ends. The CDR3 covers 14 residues. This CDR3 reads CASSETFGEGGAFF. The CDR3 DNA reads TGTGCCAGCAGTGAGACCTTCGGGGAGGGCGGAGCTTTCTTT.

This clone was seen once. The chain links TRBV3-1 (or the pseudogene TRBV3-2) to TRBJ1-1, with D tentatively TRBD1 (6 bases). The CDR3 has 14 amino acids. Trimming stripped 0 bases from V and 4 bases from J, with 9 bases between. The germline V gene encodes CDR1 LGHDT and CDR2 YNNKEL (reference sequence). The CDR3 DNA reads as TGTGCCAGCAGCCAAGAGTCCAGGGGCACTGAAGCTTTCTTT. This sequence encodes CASSQESRGTEAFF.

The V and J genes are TRBV6-5 and TRBJ2-5; D not resolved. Trimming took 0 bases from V and 4 from J, leaving 9 bases between them. This CDR3 is built from 14 residues. Germline loops: CDR1 MNHEY, CDR2 SVGAGI. The CDR3 coding sequence is TGTGCCAGCAGTTACTCGTACCGGGTAGAGACCCAGTACTTC. Translating it yields CASSYSYRVETQYF.

This clone appeared a few times. This chain connects TRBV5-6 to TRBJ2-7; D not certain. CDR1 is SGHDT and CDR2 is YYEEEE in the germline V gene. The CDR3 length is 16 residues. V was clipped by 4 bases and J by 0 bases, with 17 bases between them. The CDR3 DNA is TGTGCCAGCAGCCCCAGATCACTCGCGAGCTCCTACGAGCAGTACTTC. This sequence encodes CASSPRSLASSYEQYF.

The chain recombines TRBV12-3 or TRBV12-4 with TRBJ1-1; tentatively, D is TRBD1 (6 bases). The CDR3 length is 13 residues. The V gene lost 1 base and the J gene lost 10 bases, with 13 bases spanning the gap. The CDR3 region has the DNA TGTGCCAGCAGTTTAGGACAGGCCCGAGTAGCTTTCTTT. It codes for CASSLGQARVAFF.

The chain has TRBV14 and TRBJ1-2, with D unresolved. Germline V gene lookup returns CDR1 SGHDN and CDR2 FVKESK. Trimming removed 1 base from V and 8 bases from J, with 8 bases in between. The CDR3 contains 12 residues. CDR3 in DNA: TGTGCCAGCAGCCAAGGACGTTGGGGCTACACCTTC. Its translation: CASSQGRWGYTF.

V usage is TRBV6-5 and J usage is TRBJ1-2, with 8 bases lining up with TRBD1. J lost 3 bases, V lost 10 bases, and 10 bases had no gene match. Germline loops: CDR1 MNHEY, CDR2 SVGAGI. This CDR3 has 14 residues. The DNA for the CDR3 is TGTGCCACCCTAGATGACAGGGGCTACTATGGCTACACCTTC. Its protein is CATLDDRGYYGYTF.

The V call is TRBV2, the J call TRBJ1-5, with 10 bases that match TRBD1. The J segment lost 5 bases and the V segment lost 6 bases, leaving 4 bases of the junction unmatched. Germline V gene sequence: CDR1 SNHLY, CDR2 FYNNEI. This CDR3 region has 14 residues. CDR3 nucleotide sequence: TGTGCCAGCAGAGGGACAGGGGTTGATCAGCCCCAGCATTTT. Its protein is CASRGTGVDQPQHF.

CDR3 sequence: CAWNLGPNEKLFF. CDR3 bases: TGTGCCTGGAACCTCGGTCCGAATGAAAAACTGTTTTTT. J is TRBJ1-4 and V is TRBV30; no firm D call. The CDR3 covers 13 residues. The V gene lost 4 bases and the J gene lost 5 bases, with 11 bases spanning the gap. Looked up from germline, CDR1 is GTSNPN and CDR2 is SVGIG (reference sequence).

This clone was found once. The rearrangement uses TRBV28 and TRBJ2-7; 8 bases map to TRBD2. V dropped 4 bases and J dropped 4; count of bases not matched to a gene: 9. This CDR3 region has 15 residues. Germline V gene data show CDR1 as MDHEN and CDR2 as SYDVKM. For the CDR3, the DNA is TGTGCCAGCAGTTCCCCCCGGGAGGGCCCTTACGAGCAGTACTTC. This encodes CASSSPREGPYEQYF.

The V and J genes are TRBV7-8 and TRBJ2-3; no clear D. The CDR3 totals 15 residues. V lost 0 bases and J 0 bases, leaving 7 bases between the germline ends. Germline V gene sequence: CDR1 SGHVS, CDR2 FQNEAQ. CDR3 bases: TGTGCCAGCAGCTTAGCGCTCGGGAGCACAGATACGCAGTATTTT. It codes for CASSLALGSTDTQYF.

The chain uses TRBV27 and TRBJ1-1; D gene unclear. Germline loops: CDR1 MNHEY, CDR2 SMNVEV (reference sequence). This CDR3 is 13 amino acids long. V was shortened by 0 bases and J by 5 bases, with 7 bases between the two germline ends. Written as DNA, the CDR3 is TGTGCCAGCAGTTTATCGCCGGGGACTGAAGCTTTCTTT. Protein sequence: CASSLSPGTEAFF.

V usage is TRBV7-9 and J usage is TRBJ1-4; D is possibly TRBD1 (6 bases). The CDR3 has 11 residues. CDR1 SEHNR and CDR2 FQNEAQ come from the germline V gene (reference sequence). V dropped 5 bases and J dropped 13 bases, with 11 bases sitting between them. The CDR3 DNA reads TGTGCCAGCAGCCTCCAGGGGAGACTGTTTTTT. As protein: CASSLQGRLFF.

The rearrangement joins TRBV7-9 to TRBJ1-3; the D is unclear. The germline gives CDR1 SEHNR, CDR2 FQNEAQ (reference sequence). The CDR3 covers 14 residues. Between the trimmed V and J ends, which lost 1 base and 2 bases, there was a span of 6 bases. The CDR3 nucleotides are TGTGCCAGCAGCTTAGTTGCCACTGGAAACACCATATATTTT. Protein: CASSLVATGNTIYF.

DNA for the CDR3: TGTGCCAGCAGCTTGGCGTCAGCGGATGAGCAGTTCTTC. Its translation is CASSLASADEQFF. This sequence joins TRBV5-4 and TRBJ2-1, with TRBD2 as a possible D gene (5 bases). Trimming left V 0 bases short and J 8 bases short, with 9 bases between. The CDR3 is made up of 13 amino acids. Per germline, CDR1 SGHNT and CDR2 YYREEE (reference sequence).

This clone was seen a handful of times. The chain's CDR3 is CSARDDTQYF. For the CDR3, the DNA is TGCAGTGCTAGAGATGATACGCAGTATTTT. The chain has TRBV20-1 and TRBJ2-3; no definite D call. V was trimmed by 0 bases and J by 6 bases, leaving 1 base between them. The CDR3 spans 10 residues. Germline CDR1 reads DFQATT; CDR2 reads SNEGSKA (reference sequence).